These 2 T cell receptor beta chains came from one sample sequenced in a study of cytomegalovirus exposure and HLA in healthy donors. This PCR relied on a set of 60 Vbeta primers and 13 Jbeta primers. Only in-frame clones appear in the TCRdb table, and some are missing; sequencing was by immunoSEQ multiplex PCR. The table includes around 72,000 clones, 65% to 80% detected once. The sequenced material came from PBMCs. The receptor source for this set is a man aged 40-50 years in good health and CMV-seropositive.

The chain uses TRBV5-4 and TRBJ2-7, with D uncertain. CDR1 is SGHNT and CDR2 is YYREEE in the germline V gene (reference sequence). V dropped 4 bases and J dropped 1 base, with 9 bases sitting between them. This CDR3 has 13 amino acids. CDR3 loop: CASSTTVSYEQYF. In nucleotides, the CDR3 is TGTGCCAGCAGCACCACAGTTTCCTACGAGCAGTACTTC.

Remarks on this clone: One junction end disagrees with the germline gene, perhaps due to a read error. This sequence joins TRBV30 and TRBJ1-4, with 7 bases identical to TRBD1. The germline CDR1 and CDR2 sequences are GTSNPN and SVGIG (reference sequence). The CDR3 consists of 14 residues. The CDR3 loop reads CAWRGTATNETLFF. As DNA, the CDR3 is TGTGCCTGGAGGGGGACAGCCACTAATGAAACACTGTTTTTT.